One and the same sample provided the 27 T cell receptor beta chains below, sequenced in a study of shared clonotypes between healthy human individuals. Using immunoSEQ multiplex PCR, the repertoire was profiled, and TCRdb retains in-frame clones only, with some absent. The sample shows 2 million to 2.5 million clones, around 93% of them seen only once. The sequencing input was naive CD4+ T cells from PBMCs. Sample subset: CD45RA+ positively selected. These receptors were taken from a man aged 18-30 years in good health. Some clones in this sample may be carry-over from other donors' samples.

This sequence joins TRBV28 and TRBJ1-2, with D possibly matching TRBD1 (5 bases). V was shortened by 5 bases and J by 4 bases, with 23 bases between the two germline ends. Germline CDR1 MDHEN, CDR2 SYDVKM. This CDR3 is built from 17 residues. CDR3 sequence (DNA): TGTGCCAGCAGTCCCTCTACGATGGGGCGGCGGTCCTATGGCTACACCTTC. Protein product: CASSPSTMGRRSYGYTF.

In DNA form, the CDR3 reads TGCGCCAGCGGCGGGGGGCAAGGGAGCACAGATACGCAGTATTTT. Protein: CASGGGQGSTDTQYF. The chain links TRBV5-1 to TRBJ2-3; 8 positions agree with TRBD2. Looked up from germline, CDR1 is SGHRS and CDR2 is YFSETQ. Losses at the gene ends were 7 bases for V and 0 bases for J; bases not matched to a gene: 7. The CDR3 has 15 amino acids.

The chain carries TRBV5-8 and TRBJ1-1, with D hard to call. The CDR3 runs to 16 residues. Germline V gives CDR1 SGHTS, CDR2 YDEGEE. Trimming pared 4 bases from V and 7 bases from J, leaving 23 bases between. CDR3 region: CASSQLRRARSYEAFF. The CDR3 bases are TGTGCCAGCAGCCAGCTTAGGCGGGCGAGGTCGTATGAAGCTTTCTTT.

Worth noting for this clone: The same CDR3 arises from other DNA sequences in this sample as well. The V and J genes are TRBV28 and TRBJ2-5, with TRBD2 identical over 10 bases. The CDR3 is 13 amino acids. CDR1 is MDHEN, CDR2 SYDVKM, per germline. The ends lost 5 bases at V and 4 bases at J; junction bases unmatched: 1. The CDR3 bases are TGTGCCAGCAGTCTAGCGGGAGCAGAGACCCAGTACTTC. Protein: CASSLAGAETQYF.

Turning to this clone: This specimen includes other DNA sequences encoding the same CDR3. The V call is TRBV2, the J call TRBJ1-1; no reliable D call. V lost 7 bases, J lost 2 bases, and 5 bases lay in between. Germline V gene lookup returns CDR1 SNHLY and CDR2 FYNNEI. There are 11 residues in the CDR3. The CDR3 sequence: CASKANTEAFF. The DNA of the CDR3 is TGTGCCAGCAAGGCTAACACTGAAGCTTTCTTT.

This clone was seen a few times. The chain employs TRBV25-1 and TRBJ1-1; 8 bases line up with TRBD1. The V segment lost 6 bases and the J segment 4 bases; nucleotides outside the gene matches: 4. This CDR3 contains 13 residues. CDR1 and CDR2 from the germline V gene are MGHDK and SYGVNS. CDR3 in amino acids: CASRVTGGTEAFF. The CDR3 DNA is TGTGCCAGCAGGGTTACAGGGGGCACTGAAGCTTTCTTT.

The chain carries TRBV9 and TRBJ1-1; TRBD1 is a possible D gene (6 bases). There are 15 residues in the CDR3. Germline V CDR1 and CDR2: SGDLS, YYNGEE. V lost 4 bases and J 3 bases, leaving 16 bases between the germline ends. The CDR3 spells CASSLEGEGYTEAFF. CDR3 sequence (DNA): TGTGCCAGCAGCCTAGAGGGGGAGGGGTACACTGAAGCTTTCTTT.

In this sample, this clone turned up once. V is TRBV30 and J is TRBJ2-7, with 7 bases that match TRBD1. The trim removed 4 bases at V and 3 bases at J, leaving 12 bases unmatched. Germline V CDR1 and CDR2: GTSNPN, SVGIG (reference sequence). The CDR3 is made up of 15 amino acids. CDR3 region: CAWKPRTGFFYEQYF. The DNA for the CDR3 is TGTGCCTGGAAACCCCGGACAGGTTTCTTCTACGAGCAGTACTTC.

The chain combines TRBV28 with TRBJ2-6; no clear D gene. CDR3 length: 15 residues. Germline V lookup: CDR1 MDHEN, CDR2 SYDVKM. Deletions cut 3 bases from V and 3 bases from J, with 9 bases between. The CDR3 sequence is CASSLAADGANVLTF. The CDR3, as DNA: TGTGCCAGCAGTTTGGCGGCAGATGGGGCCAACGTCCTGACTTTC.

This clone was observed once. The chain joins TRBV10-3 to TRBJ1-1; 9 nucleotides align to TRBD1. Trimming cost V 3 bases and J 4 bases; bases outside gene matches: 6. Germline CDR1 is ENHRY and CDR2 is SYGVKD. This CDR3 spans 15 amino acids. This CDR3 reads CAISERTGDLTEAFF. CDR3 DNA sequence: TGTGCCATCAGTGAAAGGACAGGGGATCTCACTGAAGCTTTCTTT.

The chain joins TRBV5-1 to TRBJ2-1; D may be TRBD2 (6 bases). Between the trimmed V and J ends, which lost 2 bases and 4 bases, there was a span of 19 bases. The CDR3 has 17 amino acids. The germline V gene has CDR1 SGHRS and CDR2 YFSETQ. The CDR3 is CASSFLVGSGPYNEQFF. In nucleotides, the CDR3 is TGCGCCAGCAGCTTTTTAGTCGGGAGTGGACCTTACAATGAGCAGTTCTTC.

This sequence joins TRBV23-1 and TRBJ1-5; D is uncertain. TRBV23-1 is annotated as an ORF whose role is uncertain. The CDR3 spans 17 residues. V was pared by 4 bases and J by 5 bases, with 21 bases between. CDR3: CASSRVVGRRRDQPQHF. CDR3 nucleotide sequence: TGCGCCAGCAGTCGTGTTGTGGGAAGGAGGCGGGATCAGCCCCAGCATTTT.

The V call is TRBV19, the J call TRBJ1-1, with 7 bases aligning to TRBD1. After removal of 4 bases from V and 6 bases from J, the junction contained 8 bases not matched to a gene. The V gene's germline CDR1 is LNHDA and CDR2 SQIVND (reference sequence). There are 14 residues in the CDR3. CDR3 in DNA: TGTGCCAGTAGTAGGATACAGGGGTTTGCTGAAGCTTTCTTT. This codes for CASSRIQGFAEAFF.

The chain is built from TRBV7-2 and TRBJ1-1; D gene unclear. The CDR3 has 13 amino acids. Between the trimmed V and J ends, which lost 2 bases and 5 bases, there was a span of 9 bases. Germline V gives CDR1 SGHTA, CDR2 FQGNSA. CDR3: CASSLTGWTEAFF. The CDR3 DNA reads TGTGCCAGCAGCTTAACGGGGTGGACTGAAGCTTTCTTT.

The chain is built from TRBV19 and TRBJ1-2; a possible D gene is TRBD1 (5 bases). Germline assignment: CDR1 LNHDA and CDR2 SQIVND (reference sequence). The CDR3 extends over 13 amino acids. Trimming stripped 7 bases from V and 6 bases from J, with 15 bases between. CDR3: CASTPLRGDGYTF. CDR3 coding DNA: TGTGCCAGTACACCCCTCAGAGGGGATGGCTACACCTTC.

Of note for this clone: The sample contains more than one DNA sequence encoding this CDR3. The rearrangement uses TRBV28 and TRBJ1-1, with D possibly TRBD1 on 6 matching bases. V was cut by 2 bases and J by 4 bases, with 14 bases left in between. The germline gives CDR1 MDHEN, CDR2 SYDVKM. The CDR3 has 15 residues. The CDR3 protein is CASSLGGRGGTEAFF. The CDR3, as DNA: TGTGCCAGCAGTTTAGGTGGCAGGGGAGGCACTGAAGCTTTCTTT.

The V gene is TRBV29-1, the J gene TRBJ1-2; D call uncertain. There are 13 residues in the CDR3. CDR1 is SQVTM and CDR2 is ANQGSEA in the germline V gene. V lost 7 bases and J lost 2, with 14 bases in between. CDR3 sequence (DNA): TGCAGCGCCTATGACCAGGTGAACTATGGCTACACCTTC. Amino acids: CSAYDQVNYGYTF.

This chain joins TRBV6-4 and TRBJ2-7, with 10 bases identical to TRBD2. Germline V gene lookup returns CDR1 MRHNA and CDR2 SNTAGT. Unmatched junction bases numbered 5, after V lost 6 bases and J lost 0 bases. This CDR3 is built from 15 residues. The DNA for the CDR3 is TGTGCCAGCAGACCTCCTAGCGGGAGCTCCTACGAGCAGTACTTC. Its protein product is CASRPPSGSSYEQYF.

This sequence joins TRBV6-4 and TRBJ2-2; D is unclear. The CDR3 consists of 16 residues. CDR1 MRHNA and CDR2 SNTAGT come from the germline V gene. Trimming cost V 6 bases and J 6 bases, with 20 bases left between them. CDR3 sequence: CASSFTPRFGSGELFF. The CDR3 DNA reads TGTGCCAGCAGCTTCACACCCCGGTTCGGGTCCGGGGAGCTGTTTTTT.

The chain couples TRBV4-1 to TRBJ1-5; D perhaps matches TRBD1 (5 bases). The CDR3 consists of 18 residues. Trimming pared 3 bases from V and 0 bases from J, leaving 18 bases between. Germline V lookup: CDR1 MGHRA, CDR2 YSYEKL. The DNA of the CDR3 is TGCGCCAGCAGCCACGTTAGGGGAGGGAATGTTAGCAATCAGCCCCAGCATTTT. Translating gives CASSHVRGGNVSNQPQHF.

The V gene is TRBV7-9, the J gene TRBJ1-4; D is ambiguous. Per the germline V gene, CDR1 is SEHNR and CDR2 is FQNEAQ (reference sequence). The CDR3 contains 15 residues. The V and J ends lost 1 base and 5 bases respectively, with 11 bases between them. For the CDR3, the DNA is TGTGCCAGCAGCTTAGGGCTGTGGGGAAATGAAAAACTGTTTTTT. Translated: CASSLGLWGNEKLFF. Complete variable domain (other parts from reference TRBV7-9 and TRBJ1-4): DTGVSQNPRHKITKRGQNVTFRCDPISEHNRLYWYRQTLGQGPEFLTYFQNEAQLEKSRLLSDRFSAERPKGSFSTLEIQRTEQGDSAMYLCASSLGLWGNEKLFFGSGTQLSVL.

This sequence joins TRBV7-9 and TRBJ2-2, with D perhaps being TRBD1 or TRBD2 (6 bases each). CDR1 is SEHNR and CDR2 is FQNEAQ in the germline V gene (reference sequence). The V end was cut by 5 bases, the J end by 6 bases, with 10 bases between. CDR3 size: 13 residues. The CDR3 reads CASSRGGPGELFF. DNA of the CDR3: TGTGCCAGCAGCAGAGGGGGGCCCGGGGAGCTGTTTTTT.

The chain has TRBV5-1 and TRBJ2-3; D remains ambiguous. The CDR3 is 12 amino acids. V shed 7 bases and J shed 6 bases, with 12 bases lying between them. The germline V gene encodes CDR1 SGHRS and CDR2 YFSETQ. The CDR3 spells CASGVASDTQYF. Written as DNA, the CDR3 is TGCGCCAGCGGGGTAGCTTCGGATACGCAGTATTTT. Full variable domain (missing parts from reference TRBV5-1 and TRBJ2-3): KAGVTQTPRYLIKTRGQQVTLSCSPISGHRSVSWYQQTPGQGLQFLFEYFSETQRNKGNFPGRFSGRQFSNSRSEMNVSTLELGDSALYLCASGVASDTQYFGPGTRLTVL.

The CDR3 nucleotides read TGTGCCACCGGTCGCCGCCTTAACACTGAAGCTTTCTTT. This translates into CATGRRLNTEAFF. The V gene is TRBV7-2, the J gene TRBJ1-1, with D unresolved. Germline values: CDR1 SGHTA, CDR2 FQGNSA. V lost 10 bases and J 2 bases, leaving 14 bases between the germline ends. CDR3 length: 13 amino acids.

The rearrangement links TRBV4-2 to TRBJ2-2, with 9 bases lining up with TRBD2. The CDR3 has 20 amino acids. J was trimmed by 2 bases and V by 0 bases; bases with no gene match: 13. In germline, CDR1 is LGHNA, CDR2 YNFKEQ. CDR3 DNA: TGTGCCAGCAGCCAAGATACCGCGGGAGGGGCTGGGCCTAACACCGGGGAGCTGTTTTTT. Translation: CASSQDTAGGAGPNTGELFF.

This rearrangement joins TRBV9 to TRBJ2-5; 7 nucleotides align to TRBD2. Germline CDR1 is SGDLS and CDR2 is YYNGEE. V lost 3 bases and J lost 5; bases outside the gene matches: 16. This CDR3 contains 17 residues. This chain's CDR3 is CASSGDLRGEGGETQYF. CDR3 nucleotide sequence: TGTGCCAGCAGCGGCGACCTCCGAGGGGAGGGTGGGGAGACCCAGTACTTC.

The V call is TRBV25-1, the J call TRBJ1-2; D is perhaps TRBD1 (6 bases). Germline V lookup: CDR1 MGHDK, CDR2 SYGVNS. This CDR3 has 13 amino acids. Trimming shortened V by 4 bases and J by 2 bases, and 8 bases separated the two germline ends. The CDR3 protein is CASSAGANYGYTF. CDR3 coding DNA: TGTGCCAGCAGTGCGGGGGCAAACTATGGCTACACCTTC.